The T cell receptor beta chain described here comes from a study of human T cells and chemical hapten exposure. Study-wide results and caveats: Large CDR3 similarity clusters arose significantly more often from expanded TCRs than from controls.

Time point given: patch test 2, 6 weeks after DPC sensitization. Stated treatment: therapeutic diphenylcyclopropenone sensitization with weekly scalp DPC. CDR1 is SEHNR, CDR2 FQNEAQ, per germline (reference sequence). The CDR3 extends over 15 amino acids. Trimming removed 4 bases from V and 2 bases from J, with 14 bases in between. About this clonotype itself: The antigen is not known.

MiXCR, run by TCRdb on the RACE reads, gives a single entry per CDR3 protein. The sample includes 120,000 to 150,000 distinct CDR3 sequences, approximately 10% of them seen just once. The source material was whole blood, sampled in connection with sensitization to the hapten diphenylcyclopropenone (DPC). The chain is built from TRBV7-9 and TRBJ2-5; D assignment may be TRBD1 or TRBD2 (5 bases each). This TCR derives from a woman aged 50 to 60 with alopecia areata. Some clones in this sample may be carry-over from other donors' samples. The CDR3 is CASSWDLGRQETQYF. For the CDR3, the DNA is TGTGCCAGCAGCTGGGACCTCGGGCGGCAAGAGACCCAGTACTTC.